This paragraph covers one TCR beta chain sequence. What it binds is unknown. This sample is part of a study of PD-L1 blockade in urothelial cancer. Study-level background: Blood underwent analysis 3 weeks (second dose) and 6 weeks after treatment began.

TCRdb's copy holds only in-frame clones and misses some; the assay was immunoSEQ multiplex PCR. The sample records approximately 100,000 clones, around 90% being singletons. General observations from the study: Where pretreatment blood TCR clonality fell below the median, better survival was predicted.

Germline CDR1 and CDR2: SGHRS and YFSETQ. This CDR3 region has 15 residues. The trim removed 4 bases at V and 9 bases at J, leaving 10 bases unmatched. Time point given: pretreatment peripheral blood. Locally advanced or metastatic urothelial carcinoma was diagnosed in the patients. Between 1 and 8 samples per patient were obtained, pretreatment and on-treatment. Here the sequenced sample was PBMCs, taken around atezolizumab (anti-PD-L1) treatment. The rearrangement links TRBV5-1 to TRBJ2-1; 10 nucleotides line up with TRBD1. This TCR came from a woman aged 80 or older with urothelial cancer. The CDR3 loop reads CASSNPGQGNGEQFF. In nucleotides, the CDR3 is TGCGCCAGCAGCAACCCGGGACAGGGGAACGGTGAGCAGTTCTTC.